This T cell receptor beta chain came from a study of shared clonotypes between healthy human individuals. The overall study: Donors, aged 18 to 49, were a couple of women and three men.

Notes on the study in general: Researchers sampled blood only, noting tissue repertoires likely differ.

Method: immunoSEQ multiplex PCR; TCRdb's copy keeps in-frame clones and lacks some. This table holds roughly 1,100,000 clones, approximately 70% found once. The CDR3 is 16 amino acids. The germline gives CDR1 SGHRS, CDR2 YFSETQ. V was clipped by 1 base and J by 2 bases; unmatched bases: 4. This clone has a single count. Its specificity is unknown. The sample comprised memory CD4+ T cells sorted from blood. As to subset: CD45RA-negative fraction. The TCR was taken from a man between 18 and 35 years old in good health. The chain carries TRBV5-1 and TRBJ2-3; TRBD1 matches at 10 bases. This CDR3 reads CASSLMGQGITDTQYF. CDR3 bases: TGCGCCAGCAGCTTGATGGGACAGGGGATCACAGATACGCAGTATTTT.